This T cell receptor beta chain originates from a study of blood T cell dynamics during melanoma immunotherapy. CDR3 length equals 14 residues. V was trimmed by 3 bases and J by 0 bases, leaving 9 bases between them. Looked up from germline, CDR1 is SGHRS and CDR2 is YFSETQ. Time point in this sample: pre-treatment baseline. Sampling occurred pretreatment (T0) and at week 3 (W3), after cycle one of checkpoint blockade. No patient had earlier systemic cancer treatment, concurrent immunosuppressants, or another active cancer. Clones were sequenced by immunoSEQ multiplex PCR, and TCRdb holds only the in-frame ones, with some missing. This table holds around 13,000 clones, roughly 89% found once.

This chain joins TRBV5-1 and TRBJ1-2, with D unresolved. Sequenced here: blood, sampled from a patient treated with checkpoint blockade. The sequence derives from a human donor with melanoma. CDR3 amino acids: CASSSGSSNYGYTF. The CDR3 region has the DNA TGCGCCAGCAGCTCCGGATCGTCTAACTATGGCTACACCTTC.